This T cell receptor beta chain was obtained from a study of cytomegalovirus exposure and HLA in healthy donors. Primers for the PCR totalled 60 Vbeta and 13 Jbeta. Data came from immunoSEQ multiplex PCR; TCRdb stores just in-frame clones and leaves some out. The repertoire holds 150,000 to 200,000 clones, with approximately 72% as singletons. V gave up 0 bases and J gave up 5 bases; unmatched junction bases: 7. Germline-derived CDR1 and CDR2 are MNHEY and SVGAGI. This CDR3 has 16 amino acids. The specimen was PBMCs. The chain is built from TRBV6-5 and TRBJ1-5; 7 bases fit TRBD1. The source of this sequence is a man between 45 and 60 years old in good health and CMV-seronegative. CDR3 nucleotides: TGTGCCAGCAGTTACTCCTCACACAGGGGTGATCAGCCCCAGCATTTT. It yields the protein CASSYSSHRGDQPQHF.